This T cell receptor (beta chain) was found in a study of vaccination effects on CD4 cells after COVID-19. Study summary: Participants were given two doses of BNT162b2 or mRNA-1273 vaccine. At 16 days and at one week before vaccination, samples were given by two convalescent patients. General study findings and limits: The authors studied few convalescent patients and collected no early post-infection timepoints.

Antigen-specific CD4+ T cells were first expanded with viral peptide pools by the ViraFEST assay and only then sequenced. Cells that had been cultured for approximately eleven days were the source of isolated CD4+ T cells. The infection with SARS-CoV-2 (confirmed by PCR) occurred in this person between March and December 2020. On both days 3 and 7, half of the culture medium was replaced with IL-2 medium. Remarks on this clone: The antigen remains undetermined.

Profiled with immunoSEQ multiplex PCR; TCRdb holds only in-frame clones, not every one. The repertoire includes under 35,000 clones, approximately 72% of them detected once, and 25% to 30% sits in the top ten. Trimming took 1 base from V and 4 from J; bases not matched to a gene: 8. The CDR3 extends over 17 amino acids. The V gene's germline CDR1 is SGHTA and CDR2 FQGNSA. The sequencing here drew on CD4+ T cells from PBMCs cultured with a peptide pool, taken before COVID-19 vaccination. V is TRBV7-2 and J is TRBJ2-3; TRBD1 aligns across 10 bases. The sequence was collected from a human donor who had a prior SARS-CoV-2 infection. CDR3 in DNA: TGTGCCAGCAGCTTAGAGGGACAGGGGAGGGGCCCAGATACGCAGTATTTT. Translating gives CASSLEGQGRGPDTQYF.